This T cell receptor beta chain was found in a study of CD8 T cells in Susac syndrome. CDR3 length equals 13 residues. V lost 6 bases, J lost 2 bases, and 13 bases lay in between. Germline V CDR1 and CDR2: DFQATT, SNEGSKA (reference sequence). It was treatment-naive patients with stable or active relapsing-remitting disease who made up the multiple sclerosis controls. This clonotype was observed once. cDNA came from about 0.5 to 1 ug RNA primed by random hexamers. TCRdb analysed the immunoSEQ multiplex PCR reads with MiXCR anew, one entry per CDR3 protein. The profile covers 250,000 to 350,000 distinct CDR3 sequences, with 92% appearing a single time and about 0.07% taken by the ten largest.

The receptor's source is a human donor with multiple sclerosis. The J gene is TRBJ1-2, the V gene TRBV20-1, with a weak D call TRBD1 (6 bases). Material: CD4+ T cells from PBMCs. CDR3 sequence: CSAKDSGNYGYTF. The CDR3 region has the DNA TGCAGTGCCAAGGACAGCGGGAACTATGGCTACACCTTC.